This T cell receptor (beta chain) stems from a study of control samples from healthy donors and cancer patients. Assay: immunoSEQ multiplex PCR; the TCRdb copy retains only in-frame clones and omits some. The profile shows some 150,000 clones, about 93% of them singletons. Germline V gene sequence: CDR1 DFQATT, CDR2 SNEGSKA (reference sequence). Trimming cost V 3 bases and J 5 bases; bases outside gene matches: 10. This CDR3 comprises 15 residues. The sample taken for sequencing was blood. The J gene is TRBJ2-7, the V gene TRBV20-1; TRBD2 agrees at 10 bases. The TCR sequence derives from a man aged 50-59 years in good health. The CDR3 region has the DNA TGCAGTGCTAGTAGGGCTAGCGGGAGTTCCAACGAGCAGTACTTC. This gives the protein CSASRASGSSNEQYF.